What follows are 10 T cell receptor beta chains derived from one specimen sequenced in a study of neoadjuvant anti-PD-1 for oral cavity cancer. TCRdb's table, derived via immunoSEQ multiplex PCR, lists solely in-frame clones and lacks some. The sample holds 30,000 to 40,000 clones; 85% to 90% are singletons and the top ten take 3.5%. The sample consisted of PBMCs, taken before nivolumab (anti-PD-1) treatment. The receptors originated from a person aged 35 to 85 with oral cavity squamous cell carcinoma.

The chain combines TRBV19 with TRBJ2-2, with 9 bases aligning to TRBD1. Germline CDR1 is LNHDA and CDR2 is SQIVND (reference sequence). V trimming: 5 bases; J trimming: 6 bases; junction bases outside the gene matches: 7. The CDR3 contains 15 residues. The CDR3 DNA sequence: TGTGCCAGTAGTCCTGGACAGGGGACCGCCGGGGAGCTGTTTTTT. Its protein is CASSPGQGTAGELFF.

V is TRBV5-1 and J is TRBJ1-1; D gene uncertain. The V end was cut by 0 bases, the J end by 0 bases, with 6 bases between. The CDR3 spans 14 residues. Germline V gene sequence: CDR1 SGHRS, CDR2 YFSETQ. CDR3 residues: CASSLEAVNTEAFF. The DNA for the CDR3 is TGCGCCAGCAGCTTGGAAGCGGTGAACACTGAAGCTTTCTTT. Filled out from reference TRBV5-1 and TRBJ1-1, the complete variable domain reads KAGVTQTPRYLIKTRGQQVTLSCSPISGHRSVSWYQQTPGQGLQFLFEYFSETQRNKGNFPGRFSGRQFSNSRSEMNVSTLELGDSALYLCASSLEAVNTEAFFGQGTRLTVV.

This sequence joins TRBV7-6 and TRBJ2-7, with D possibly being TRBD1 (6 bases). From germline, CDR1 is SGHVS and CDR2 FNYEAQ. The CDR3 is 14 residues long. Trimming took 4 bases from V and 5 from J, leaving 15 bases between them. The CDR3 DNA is TGTGCCAGCAGCTCCAATTACCACAGGGACGAGCAGTACTTC. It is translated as CASSSNYHRDEQYF.

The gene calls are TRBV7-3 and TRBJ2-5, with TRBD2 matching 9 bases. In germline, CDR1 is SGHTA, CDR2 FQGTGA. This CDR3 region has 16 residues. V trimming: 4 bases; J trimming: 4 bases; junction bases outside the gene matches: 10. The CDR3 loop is CASSSFGTSSRETQYF. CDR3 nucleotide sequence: TGTGCCAGCAGCTCGTTCGGGACTAGCTCTCGAGAGACCCAGTACTTC.

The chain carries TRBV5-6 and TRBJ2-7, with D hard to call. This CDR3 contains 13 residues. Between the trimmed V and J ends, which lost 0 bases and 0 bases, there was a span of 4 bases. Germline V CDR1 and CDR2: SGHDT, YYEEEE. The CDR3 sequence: CASSLATSYEQYF. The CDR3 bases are TGTGCCAGCAGCTTGGCTACCTCCTACGAGCAGTACTTC.

The CDR3 region is CASSSEERGGNQPQHF. The CDR3 DNA reads as TGTGCCAGCAGCTCCGAGGAAAGGGGGGGCAATCAGCCCCAGCATTTT. V gene TRBV5-5 combines with J gene TRBJ1-5; D is possibly TRBD1 (6 bases). This CDR3 spans 16 amino acids. The germline V gene has CDR1 SGHKS and CDR2 YYEKEE (reference sequence). The V end was cut by 3 bases, the J end by 2 bases, with 15 bases between.

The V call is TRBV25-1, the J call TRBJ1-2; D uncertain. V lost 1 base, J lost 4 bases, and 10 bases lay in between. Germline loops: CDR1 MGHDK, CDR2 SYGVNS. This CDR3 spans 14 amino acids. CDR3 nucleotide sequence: TGTGCCAGCAGTGAATTTCCGGAAACCTATGGCTACACCTTC. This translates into CASSEFPETYGYTF.

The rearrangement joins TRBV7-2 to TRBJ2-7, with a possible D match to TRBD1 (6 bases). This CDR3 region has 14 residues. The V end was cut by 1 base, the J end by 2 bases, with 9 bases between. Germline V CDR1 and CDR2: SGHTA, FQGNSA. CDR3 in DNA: TGTGCCAGCAGCTTAGATGGGGACACCTACGAGCAGTACTTC. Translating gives CASSLDGDTYEQYF. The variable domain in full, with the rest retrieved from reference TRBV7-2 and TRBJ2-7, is GAGVSQSPSNKVTEKGKDVELRCDPISGHTALYWYRQSLGQGLEFLIYFQGNSAPDKSGLPSDRFSAERTGGSVSTLTIQRTQQEDSAVYLCASSLDGDTYEQYFGPGTRLTVT.

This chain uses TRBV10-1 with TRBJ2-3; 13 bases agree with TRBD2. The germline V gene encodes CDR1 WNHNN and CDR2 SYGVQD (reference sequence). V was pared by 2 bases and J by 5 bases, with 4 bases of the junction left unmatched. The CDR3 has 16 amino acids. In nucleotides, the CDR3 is TGCGCCAGCAGTGAGGGACTAGCGGGGGCGGGAGATACGCAGTATTTT. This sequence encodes CASSEGLAGAGDTQYF.

CDR3 residues: CASSGVGGSKETQYF. In DNA, the CDR3 is TGTGCCAGCAGCGGGGTAGGGGGTTCAAAGGAGACCCAGTACTTC. The chain has TRBV7-9 and TRBJ2-5, with D tentatively TRBD1 (6 bases). Trimming left V 5 bases short and J 5 bases short, with 18 bases between. The CDR3 has 15 amino acids. Germline CDR1 is SEHNR and CDR2 is FQNEAQ (reference sequence).